This entry is about one T cell receptor beta chain. Data came from immunoSEQ multiplex PCR; TCRdb stores just in-frame clones and leaves some out. Among around 80,000 clones, approximately 85% were seen once, and the ten largest hold around 9.6%. The data are from a study of blood T cell repertoires in COVID-19. Study-level background: The United States, Italy and Spain supplied acute and convalescent COVID-19 samples. Sample material is recorded as cDNA or gDNA derived from T cells, B-cell-depleted T cells, or PBMCs.

Germline loops: CDR1 SEHNR, CDR2 FQNEAQ (reference sequence). The CDR3 totals 15 residues. V lost 5 bases and J lost 3; bases outside the gene matches: 7. Patients in Seattle were enrolled during active infection, then followed longitudinally. The chain employs TRBV7-9 and TRBJ2-7, with 10 bases identical to TRBD2. Sequenced input: peripheral blood. This TCR came from a man aged 50-59 years with COVID-19, enrolled during active disease. For the CDR3, the DNA is TGTGCCAGCAGCCCCTCGTCTAGCGGGAGCTACGAGCAGTACTTC. It is translated as CASSPSSSGSYEQYF.